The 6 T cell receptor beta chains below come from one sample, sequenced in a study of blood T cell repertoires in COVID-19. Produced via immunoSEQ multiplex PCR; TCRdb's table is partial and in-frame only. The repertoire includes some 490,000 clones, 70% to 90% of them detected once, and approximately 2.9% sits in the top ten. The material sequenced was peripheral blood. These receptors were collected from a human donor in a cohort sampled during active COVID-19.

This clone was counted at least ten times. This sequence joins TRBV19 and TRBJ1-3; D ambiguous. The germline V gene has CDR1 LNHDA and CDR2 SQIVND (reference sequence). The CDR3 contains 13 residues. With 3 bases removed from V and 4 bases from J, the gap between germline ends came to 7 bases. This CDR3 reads CASSITRGNTIYF. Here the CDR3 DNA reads TGTGCCAGTAGTATCACCAGGGGAAACACCATATATTTT.

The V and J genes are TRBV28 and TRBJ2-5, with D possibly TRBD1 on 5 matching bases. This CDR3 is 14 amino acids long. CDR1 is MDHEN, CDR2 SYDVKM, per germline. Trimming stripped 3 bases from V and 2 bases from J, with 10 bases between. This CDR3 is CASSFSRGQETQYF. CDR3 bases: TGTGCCAGCAGTTTCTCTAGGGGACAAGAGACCCAGTACTTC.

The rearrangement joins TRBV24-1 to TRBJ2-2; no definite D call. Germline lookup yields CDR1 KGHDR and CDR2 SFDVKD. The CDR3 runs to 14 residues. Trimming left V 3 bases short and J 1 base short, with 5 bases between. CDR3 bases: TGTGCCACCAGTGATCCAGGGAACACCGGGGAGCTGTTTTTT. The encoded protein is CATSDPGNTGELFF.

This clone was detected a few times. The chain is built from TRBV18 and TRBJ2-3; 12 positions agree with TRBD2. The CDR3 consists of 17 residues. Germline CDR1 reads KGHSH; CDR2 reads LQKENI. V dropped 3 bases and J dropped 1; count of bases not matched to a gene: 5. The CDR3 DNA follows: TGTGCCAGCTCACCGGGACTAGCGGGTTTTGGCACAGATACGCAGTATTTT. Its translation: CASSPGLAGFGTDTQYF.

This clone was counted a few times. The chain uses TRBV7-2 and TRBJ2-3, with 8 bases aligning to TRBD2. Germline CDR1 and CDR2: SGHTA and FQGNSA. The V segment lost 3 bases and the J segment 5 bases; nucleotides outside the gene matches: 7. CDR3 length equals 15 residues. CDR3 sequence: CASSFDSREVDTQYF. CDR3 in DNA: TGTGCCAGCAGCTTTGACTCGCGGGAGGTAGATACGCAGTATTTT.

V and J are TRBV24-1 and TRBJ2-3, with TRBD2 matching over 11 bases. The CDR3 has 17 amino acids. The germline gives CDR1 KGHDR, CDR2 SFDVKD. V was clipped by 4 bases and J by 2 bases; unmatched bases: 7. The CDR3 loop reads CATSDPTSGTYTDTQYF. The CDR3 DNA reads TGTGCCACCAGTGACCCGACTAGCGGGACCTACACAGATACGCAGTATTTT.